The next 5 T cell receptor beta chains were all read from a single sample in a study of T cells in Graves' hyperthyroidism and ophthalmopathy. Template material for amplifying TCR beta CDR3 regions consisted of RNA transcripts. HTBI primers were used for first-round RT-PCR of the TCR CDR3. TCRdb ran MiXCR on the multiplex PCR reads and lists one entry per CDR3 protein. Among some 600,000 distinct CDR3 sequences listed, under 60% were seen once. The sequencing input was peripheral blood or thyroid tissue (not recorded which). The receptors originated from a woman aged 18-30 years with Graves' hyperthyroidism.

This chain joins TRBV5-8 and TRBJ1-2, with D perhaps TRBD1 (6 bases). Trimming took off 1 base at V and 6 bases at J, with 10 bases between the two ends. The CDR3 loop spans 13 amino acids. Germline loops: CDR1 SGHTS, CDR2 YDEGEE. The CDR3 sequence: CASSLFSGDGYTF. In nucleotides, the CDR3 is TGTGCCAGCAGCTTGTTTTCAGGGGATGGCTACACCTTC. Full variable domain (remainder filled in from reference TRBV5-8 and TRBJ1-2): EAGVTQSPTHLIKTRGQQATLRCSPISGHTSVYWYQQALGLGLQFLLWYDEGEERNRGNFPPRFSGRQFPNYSSELNVNALELEDSALYLCASSLFSGDGYTFGSGTRLTVV.

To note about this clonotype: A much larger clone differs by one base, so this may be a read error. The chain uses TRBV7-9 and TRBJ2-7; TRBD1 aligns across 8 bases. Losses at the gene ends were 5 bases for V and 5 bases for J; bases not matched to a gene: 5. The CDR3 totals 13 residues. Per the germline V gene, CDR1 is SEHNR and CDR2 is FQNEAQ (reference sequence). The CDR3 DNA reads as TGTGCCAGCAGCCACGGACAGGGCCACGAGCAGTACTTC. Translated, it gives CASSHGQGHEQYF.

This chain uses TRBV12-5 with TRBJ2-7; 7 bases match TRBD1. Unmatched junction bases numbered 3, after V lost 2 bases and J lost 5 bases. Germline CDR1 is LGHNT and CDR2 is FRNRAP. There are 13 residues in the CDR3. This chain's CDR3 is CASGLRGLNEQYF. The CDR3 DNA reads TGTGCTAGTGGTTTGAGGGGGCTGAACGAGCAGTACTTC.

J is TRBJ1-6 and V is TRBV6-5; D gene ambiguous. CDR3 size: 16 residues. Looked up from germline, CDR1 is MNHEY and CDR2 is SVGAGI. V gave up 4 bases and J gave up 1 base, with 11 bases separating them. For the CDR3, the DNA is TGTGCCAGCAGTTTAGTGGGGAGATCCTATAATTCACCCCTCCACTTT. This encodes CASSLVGRSYNSPLHF.

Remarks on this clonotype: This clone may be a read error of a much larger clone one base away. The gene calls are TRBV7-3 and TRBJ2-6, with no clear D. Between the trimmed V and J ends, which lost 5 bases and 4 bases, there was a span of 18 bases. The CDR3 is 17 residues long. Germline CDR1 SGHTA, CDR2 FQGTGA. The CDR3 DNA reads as TGTGCCAGCAGCGTAGGACCGGCCAGTCAGGGGGCCAACGTCCTGACTTTC. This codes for CASSVGPASQGANVLTF. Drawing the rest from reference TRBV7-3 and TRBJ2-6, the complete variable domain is GAGVSQTPSNKVTEKGKYVELRCDPISGHTALYWYRQSLGQGPEFLIYFQGTGAADDSGLPNDRFFAVRPEGSVSTLKIQRTERGDSAVYLCASSVGPASQGANVLTFGAGSRLTVL.